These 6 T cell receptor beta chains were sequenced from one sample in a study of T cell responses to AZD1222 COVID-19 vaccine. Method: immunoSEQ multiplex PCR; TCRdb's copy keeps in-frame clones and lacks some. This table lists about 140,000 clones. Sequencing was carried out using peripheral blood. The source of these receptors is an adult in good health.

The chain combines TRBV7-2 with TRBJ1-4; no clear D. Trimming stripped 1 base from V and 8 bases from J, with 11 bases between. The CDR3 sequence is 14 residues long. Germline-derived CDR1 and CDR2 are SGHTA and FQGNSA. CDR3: CASSLGSGQEKLFF. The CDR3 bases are TGTGCCAGCAGCTTAGGGTCAGGCCAGGAAAAACTGTTTTTT.

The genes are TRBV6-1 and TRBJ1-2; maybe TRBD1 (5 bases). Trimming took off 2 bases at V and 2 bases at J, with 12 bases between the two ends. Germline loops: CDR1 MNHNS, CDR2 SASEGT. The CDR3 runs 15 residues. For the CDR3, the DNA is TGTGCCAGCAGTGAACGGCCAGGGAAGAACTATGGCTACACCTTC. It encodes CASSERPGKNYGYTF.

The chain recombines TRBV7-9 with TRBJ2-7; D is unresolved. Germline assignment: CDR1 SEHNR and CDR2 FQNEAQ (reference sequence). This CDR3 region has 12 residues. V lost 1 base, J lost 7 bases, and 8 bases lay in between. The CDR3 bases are TGTGCCAGCAGCTTAGGTTTGGGGGAGCAGTACTTC. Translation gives CASSLGLGEQYF.

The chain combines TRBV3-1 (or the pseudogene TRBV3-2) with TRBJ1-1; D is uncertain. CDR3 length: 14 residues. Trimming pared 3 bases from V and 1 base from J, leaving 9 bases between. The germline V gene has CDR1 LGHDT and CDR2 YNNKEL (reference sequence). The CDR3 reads CASSHLDGNTEAFF. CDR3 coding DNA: TGTGCCAGCAGCCACTTGGACGGGAACACTGAAGCTTTCTTT.

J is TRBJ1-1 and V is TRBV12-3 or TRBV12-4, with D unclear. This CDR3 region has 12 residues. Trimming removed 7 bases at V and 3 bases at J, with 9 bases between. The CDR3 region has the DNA TGTGCCAGCACCCAGCACTACACTGAAGCTTTCTTT. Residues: CASTQHYTEAFF.

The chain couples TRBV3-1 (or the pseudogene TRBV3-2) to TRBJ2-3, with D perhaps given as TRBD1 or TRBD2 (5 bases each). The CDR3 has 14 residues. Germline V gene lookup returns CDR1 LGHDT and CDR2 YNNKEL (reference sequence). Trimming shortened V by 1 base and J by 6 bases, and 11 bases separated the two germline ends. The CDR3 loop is CASSQAGTEDTQYF. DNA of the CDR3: TGTGCCAGCAGCCAAGCGGGGACGGAGGATACGCAGTATTTT.